This is a list of T cell receptor beta chains from one sample in a study of T cells in Graves' hyperthyroidism and ophthalmopathy. TCRdb itself ran the multiplex PCR reads through MiXCR, one entry per CDR3 protein. The data show approximately 620,000 distinct CDR3 sequences, approximately 15% seen once. Material: blood. The receptors were sampled from a woman aged 25 to 39 with Graves' hyperthyroidism that later progressed to Graves' ophthalmopathy. Both conserved end residues are trimmed from each CDR3. Fields, in order: V gene, CDR3 protein.

v_gene: TRBV28; CDR3aa: ASSLTGVAKNIQY
v_gene: TRBV30; CDR3aa: AWSPGLRGGETQY
v_gene: TRBV27; CDR3aa: ASSYPRLAGGPNEQF
v_gene: TRBV5-1; CDR3aa: ASSLAGQEALH
v_gene: TRBV9; CDR3aa: ASSLVGDSSYEQY
v_gene: TRBV3-1; CDR3aa: ASSLGEGNTGELF
v_gene: TRBV11-3; CDR3aa: ASSLWEPGQYTDTQY
v_gene: TRBV5-1; CDR3aa: ASSSTGTGPNEQF
v_gene: TRBV7-9; CDR3aa: ASSLAPFATNEKLF
v_gene: TRBV11-2; CDR3aa: ASSSLGQADTQY
v_gene: TRBV29-1; CDR3aa: SIMTGAGYEQY
v_gene: TRBV6-8; CDR3aa: ASSYSNRRMTEAF
v_gene: TRBV30; CDR3aa: ASTGTSVSSTDTQY
v_gene: TRBV18; CDR3aa: ASSPFEGSHPSEQY
v_gene: TRBV7-2; CDR3aa: ASSLVGDPYNERF
v_gene: TRBV9; CDR3aa: ASSVTGVSYEQY